A single sample gave rise to the 7 T cell receptor delta chains below, sequenced in a study of gamma-delta T cells after stem cell transplantation. TCRdb reprocessed the RT-PCR reads using CATT. Of nearly 8,000 delta-chain clones listed, roughly 14% were seen once; the top ten hold 6%. Sequencing was done on a sample of gamma-delta T cells. The receptors stem from a human donor. It is not recorded whose cells these are; they may come from a transplant donor.

As regards this clone: A far larger clone is off by one base, so a read error is likely. Other DNA sequences in the sample encode the same CDR3. V gene TRDV2 combines with J gene TRDJ1; D is uncertain. CDR1 is GEAIGNYY, CDR2 EKD, per germline. This CDR3 contains 15 residues. The germline V and J ends were trimmed by 5 bases and 0 bases, with 15 bases remaining between them. CDR3 amino acids: CACGGVLPYTDKLIF. The CDR3 DNA reads as TGTGCCTGTGGAGGAGTACTCCCGTACACCGATAAACTCATCTTT.

This chain links TRDV1 with TRDJ3, with TRDD3 matching 8 bases. V lost 2 bases, J lost 0 bases, and 21 bases stayed unmatched. CDR1 TSWWSYY and CDR2 QGS come from the germline V gene. The CDR3 runs 24 residues. The CDR3 here is CALGEGVSYVLGEGGSWDTRQMFF. DNA of the CDR3: TGTGCTCTTGGGGAAGGAGTTTCTTACGTGCTGGGGGAGGGTGGCTCCTGGGACACCCGACAGATGTTTTTC.

This clone appeared a few times. The genes are TRDV1 and TRDJ1, with 10 bases matching TRDD3. CDR3 length: 23 residues. CDR1 and CDR2 (germline): TSWWSYY, QGS. The V and J ends lost 1 base and 0 bases, in that order; junction bases with no gene match: 23. The DNA of the CDR3 is TGTGCTCTTGGGGAACGTGGGGGCCTTCCGCGCGATACTGGGGGATCGTACACCGATAAACTCATCTTT. This sequence encodes CALGERGGLPRDTGGSYTDKLIF.

The rearrangement uses TRDV2 and TRDJ3, with 13 bases identical to TRDD3. V gave up 3 bases and J gave up 4 bases; unmatched junction bases: 8. CDR1 is GEAIGNYY and CDR2 is EKD in the germline V gene. There are 19 residues in the CDR3. This CDR3 is CACDRVLGDTQWDTRQMFF. For the CDR3, the DNA is TGTGCCTGTGACCGAGTACTGGGGGATACGCAGTGGGACACCCGACAGATGTTTTTC.

In this sample, this clone turned up a few times. The rearrangement links TRDV1 to TRDJ2, with 13 positions matching TRDD3. CDR1 TSWWSYY and CDR2 QGS come from the germline V gene. Trimming cost V 4 bases and J 7 bases; bases outside gene matches: 21. The CDR3 has 21 amino acids. CDR3 protein: CALGATRRYWGIRGKIAQLFF. The CDR3 DNA sequence: TGTGCTCTTGGGGCAACTAGGCGTTACTGGGGGATACGCGGTAAGATAGCACAACTCTTCTTT.

The chain has TRDV1 and TRDJ1, with 7 bases identical to TRDD3. The germline CDR1 and CDR2 sequences are TSWWSYY and QGS. The J segment lost 4 bases and the V segment lost 2 bases, leaving 19 bases of the junction unmatched. The CDR3 spans 19 residues. The CDR3 DNA reads TGTGCTCTTGGGGAAAAAGACGCTGCTGGGGGCCCTGACGGCGATAAACTCATCTTT. Translating gives CALGEKDAAGGPDGDKLIF.

On this clone itself: A junction end diverges from the germline sequence, so it may reflect a read error. Other DNA sequences in this specimen translate into the identical CDR3. The chain combines TRDV1 with TRDJ1, with 13 bases identical to TRDD3. CDR3 size: 17 residues. Germline-derived CDR1 and CDR2 are TSWWSYY and QGS. The CDR3 nucleotides are TGTGCCCTTGGGGAAACGGCCTACTGGGGGATACGCGGCTCACTCATCTTT. This sequence encodes CALGETAYWGIRGSLIF.